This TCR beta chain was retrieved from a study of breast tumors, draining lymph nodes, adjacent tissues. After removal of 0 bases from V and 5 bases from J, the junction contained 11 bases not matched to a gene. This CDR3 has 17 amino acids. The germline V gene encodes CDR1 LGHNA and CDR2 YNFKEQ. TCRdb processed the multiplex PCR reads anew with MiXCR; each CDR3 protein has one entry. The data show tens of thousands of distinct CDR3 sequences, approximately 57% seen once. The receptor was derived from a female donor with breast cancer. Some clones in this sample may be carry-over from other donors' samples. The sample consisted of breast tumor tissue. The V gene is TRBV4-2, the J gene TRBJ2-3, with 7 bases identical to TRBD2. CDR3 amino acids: CASSQDFGAGVEDTQYF. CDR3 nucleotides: TGTGCCAGCAGCCAAGATTTTGGGGCGGGAGTCGAAGATACGCAGTATTTT.